This TCR beta chain came from a study of post-analysis software for immune sequencing data (dated by TCRdb to about 2015). General notes on the study: Relapsing-remitting, secondary progressive and progressive-relapsing multiple sclerosis were recorded as disease courses, and subtype annotation was lacking for some patients. The patient repertoires were compared against approximately ten previously published healthy control repertoires obtained from donors aged about 6 to 28 years. A subset of samples was prepared in parallel using single-end sample barcoding, then pooled and co-amplified after Illumina adapter ligation. General study outcomes and caveats: Strong co-clustering of samples prepared in the same batch was shown by direct clustering with F measure, prompting a batch-effect correction. Compared with controls, multiple sclerosis patients had significantly lower normalized Chao1 diversity, a finding suggesting substantial peripheral T-cell clonal expansion. The multiple sclerosis patient group was slightly younger than the control group. Significantly higher frequencies in patients than in controls were found for five or six TRBV segments, including TRBV5-6, TRBV5-1 and TRBV20-1.

To demonstrate the VDJtools post-analysis software, TCR beta repertoires were profiled from the peripheral blood of about 13 young patients with multiple sclerosis. The multiple sclerosis patients were children and adolescents between roughly 6 and 16 years of age. Concerning this clonotype: This receptor's antigen is unknown. Per-base qualities were not stored, and no clone one base away is much larger.

V loses 6 bases at its end and J loses 5 bases; junction bases beyond the gene matches: 14. The CDR3 starts with the cysteine, ends with the phenylalanine, and has 16 residues. The retained sequence is limited to the CDR3, 48 bases, with the frame set at the first base. The germline V gene specifies MNHEY as CDR1 and SVGEGT as CDR2. Libraries were prepared through PCR. Sequencing relied on an Illumina HiSeq 2500. To reduce PCR and sequencing biases, unique molecular identifiers were incorporated into the TCR beta cDNA libraries. Approximately 500,000 cDNA molecules were obtained for every 1 to 10 million input T cells, so each molecule roughly corresponded to one T cell. Patient libraries were prepared and sequenced with the same protocol used for the earlier healthy control dataset. Within a given batch, samples were prepared together, multiplexed and sequenced on the same HiSeq lane. The authors processed their data as follows. Raw barcoded reads were processed with MIGEC, and single-read molecular identifier groups were discarded before consensus assembly and CDR3 extraction. VDJtools was used for post-analysis of the clonotype tables, with diversity normalized by down-sampling every dataset to the smallest sample size. In repertoire overlap clustering, CDR3 amino acid sequences, but not nucleotide sequences, were matched to correct batch-related cross-sample contamination. In-frame beta chains were kept once TCRdb had trimmed the public reads at Q25 with fastp and called clones with MiXCR. Each CDR3 protein appears once, grouped with its most common genes and DNA. The V and J calls, along with clone size, are taken from TCRdb and not from the paper's own processing. Across this sample there are over 300,000 distinct CDR3 sequences, with around 33% seen only once. Of the sample, around an eighth is held by the ten largest clones.

The clonotype originates from a girl aged 10-17 years with multiple sclerosis. Specimen: blood. Rearrangement joined TRBV6-2 or TRBV6-3 to TRBJ2-7; 9 central bases correspond to TRBD1. The encoded CDR3 is CASSTPRTGAFHEQYF. The DNA sequence is as follows: TGTGCCAGCAGCACTCCGAGGACAGGGGCCTTCCACGAGCAGTACTTC.